A single sample gave rise to the 7 T cell receptor beta chains below, sequenced in a study of early T cells in non-severe SARS-CoV-2 infection listed by TCRdb under 2021. Library creation used 5' RACE. The data were produced on a NextSeq 500. TCRdb cleaned the public reads at Q25 with fastp, built clones with MiXCR and kept in-frame beta chains. Here each entry gathers all rows of one CDR3 protein and keeps the most common genes and DNA. The sample includes 55,000 to 75,000 distinct CDR3 sequences, with roughly 8% observed a single time. About 3.3% of the sample belongs to the ten largest clones. What was sequenced was whole blood. These receptors were obtained from an adult who was a healthcare worker with PCR-confirmed SARS-CoV-2 infection or an uninfected control (not recorded which).

J is TRBJ1-1 and V is TRBV28; D not resolved. Looked up from germline, CDR1 is MDHEN and CDR2 is SYDVKM. The CDR3 runs to 15 residues. V lost 6 bases, J lost 4 bases, and 18 bases lay in between. The CDR3 sequence: CASSSPTTRGTEAFF. CDR3 nucleotides: TGTGCCAGCAGCTCCCCGACCACTCGGGGCACTGAAGCTTTCTTT.

This clonotype was observed a few times. The rearrangement joins TRBV6-5 to TRBJ2-1, with TRBD1 identical over 9 bases. The CDR3 is made up of 14 amino acids. CDR1 is MNHEY, CDR2 SVGAGI, per germline. V was clipped by 2 bases and J by 7 bases; unmatched bases: 3. CDR3 in amino acids: CASSYVTGGNEQFF. The CDR3 region has the DNA TGTGCCAGCAGTTACGTGACAGGGGGGAATGAGCAGTTCTTC.

The sample holds many counts of this clonotype. The chain uses TRBV7-8 and TRBJ2-2; 7 bases are a match to TRBD2. This CDR3 region has 16 residues. Trimming at V came to 2 bases and at J to 4 bases, leaving 7 bases not matched to a gene. Germline V gene sequence: CDR1 SGHVS, CDR2 FQNEAQ. The CDR3 loop reads CASSLRLAEPTGELFF. As DNA, the CDR3 is TGTGCCAGCAGCTTAAGGCTAGCGGAGCCCACCGGGGAGCTGTTTTTT.

This clonotype occurred a few times. The chain has TRBV12-5 and TRBJ2-1, with a tentative D call TRBD1 (6 bases). This CDR3 spans 14 amino acids. V was clipped by 5 bases and J by 0 bases, with 8 bases between them. CDR1 is LGHNT, CDR2 FRNRAP, per germline. The DNA of the CDR3 is TGTGCTAGTGGTCAGGGGAGCTCCTACAATGAGCAGTTCTTC. This translates into CASGQGSSYNEQFF.

This clonotype was counted ten times or more. V and J are TRBV6-5 and TRBJ1-6, with D possibly being TRBD1 (5 bases). Germline V gives CDR1 MNHEY, CDR2 SVGAGI. Trimming removed 6 bases at V and 9 bases at J, with 9 bases between. The CDR3 length is 12 residues. The CDR3 sequence: CASRRGLSPLHF. CDR3 DNA sequence: TGTGCCAGCAGGAGGGGCCTTTCACCCCTCCACTTT.

This CDR3 is CASSQQPVASGPRGSGANVLTF. The CDR3, as DNA: TGTGCCAGCAGCCAACAGCCAGTGGCTAGCGGGCCCAGGGGCTCTGGGGCCAACGTCCTGACTTTC. This chain links TRBV4-2 with TRBJ2-6; 8 bases map to TRBD2. CDR3 length: 22 residues. The trim removed 2 bases at V and 0 bases at J, leaving 18 bases unmatched. CDR1 LGHNA and CDR2 YNFKEQ come from the germline V gene.

The J gene is TRBJ1-2, the V gene TRBV19, with a possible D match to TRBD1 (5 bases). Per the germline V gene, CDR1 is LNHDA and CDR2 is SQIVND (reference sequence). The CDR3 extends over 11 amino acids. The V and J ends lost 6 bases and 7 bases respectively, with 9 bases between them. The CDR3 nucleotides read TGTGCCAGTAGGACAGAGGGTGGCTACACCTTC. It is translated as CASRTEGGYTF.